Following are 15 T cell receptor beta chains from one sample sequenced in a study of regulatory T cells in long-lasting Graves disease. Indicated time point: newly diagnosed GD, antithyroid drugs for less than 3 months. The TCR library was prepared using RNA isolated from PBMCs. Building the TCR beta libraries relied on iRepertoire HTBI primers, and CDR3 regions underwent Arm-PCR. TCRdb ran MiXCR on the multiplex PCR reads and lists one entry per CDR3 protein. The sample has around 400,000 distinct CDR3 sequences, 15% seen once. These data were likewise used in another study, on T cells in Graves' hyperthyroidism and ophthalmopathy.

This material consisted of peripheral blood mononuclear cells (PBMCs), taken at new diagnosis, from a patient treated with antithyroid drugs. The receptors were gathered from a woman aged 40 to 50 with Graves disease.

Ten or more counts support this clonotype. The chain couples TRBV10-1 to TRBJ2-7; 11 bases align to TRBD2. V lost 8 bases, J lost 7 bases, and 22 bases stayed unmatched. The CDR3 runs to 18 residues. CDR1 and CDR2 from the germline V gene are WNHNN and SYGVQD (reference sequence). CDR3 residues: CASPDASGRKEVGREQYF. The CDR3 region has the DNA TGCGCCAGCCCTGACGCTAGCGGGAGGAAAGAAGTAGGGAGAGAGCAGTACTTC.

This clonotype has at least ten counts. CDR3 DNA: TGTGCCAGCAGTCAGCTGAACGGTCTTCGGGAGCCCCAGCATTTT. Its translation is CASSQLNGLREPQHF. The V gene is TRBV28, the J gene TRBJ1-5; D remains ambiguous. Trimming pared 5 bases from V and 8 bases from J, leaving 19 bases between. Looked up from germline, CDR1 is MDHEN and CDR2 is SYDVKM. The CDR3 is 15 amino acids.

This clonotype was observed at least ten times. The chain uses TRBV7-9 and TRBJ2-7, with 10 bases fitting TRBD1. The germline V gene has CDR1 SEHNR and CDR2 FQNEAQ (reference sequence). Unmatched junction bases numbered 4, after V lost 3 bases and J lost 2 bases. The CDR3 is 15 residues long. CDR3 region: CASSLGQGLPYEQYF. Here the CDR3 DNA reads TGTGCCAGCAGCTTGGGACAGGGGTTACCCTACGAGCAGTACTTC.

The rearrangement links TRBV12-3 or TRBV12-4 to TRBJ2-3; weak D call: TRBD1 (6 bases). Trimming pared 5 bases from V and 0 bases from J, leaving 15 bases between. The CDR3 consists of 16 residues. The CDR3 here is CASSPQGPFSTDTQYF. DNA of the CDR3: TGTGCCAGCAGTCCCCAGGGGCCTTTTAGCACAGATACGCAGTATTTT.

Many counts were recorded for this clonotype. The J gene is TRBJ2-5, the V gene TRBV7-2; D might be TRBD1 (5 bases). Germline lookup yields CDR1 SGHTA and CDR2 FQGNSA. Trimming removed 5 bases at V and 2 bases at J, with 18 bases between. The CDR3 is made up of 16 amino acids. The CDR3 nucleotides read TGTGCCAGCAGCCCCGTCTCAGGGATCCCACAAGAGACCCAGTACTTC. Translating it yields CASSPVSGIPQETQYF.

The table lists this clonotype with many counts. The CDR3 DNA reads TGTGCCAGCTCACCACCAGGGGCCACCTTAGCGGGAGGTTTAGAGCAGTTCTTC. It encodes CASSPPGATLAGGLEQFF. The chain employs TRBV18 and TRBJ2-1, with TRBD2 matching over 10 bases. Germline lookup yields CDR1 KGHSH and CDR2 LQKENI. Trimming took 0 bases from V and 10 from J; bases not matched to a gene: 15. This CDR3 contains 18 residues.

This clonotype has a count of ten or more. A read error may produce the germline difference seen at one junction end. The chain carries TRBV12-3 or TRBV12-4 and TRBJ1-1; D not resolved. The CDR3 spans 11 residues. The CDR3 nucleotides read TGTGCCAGCAGTTTAGGACACAAACTCGTATTT. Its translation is CASSLGHKLVF.

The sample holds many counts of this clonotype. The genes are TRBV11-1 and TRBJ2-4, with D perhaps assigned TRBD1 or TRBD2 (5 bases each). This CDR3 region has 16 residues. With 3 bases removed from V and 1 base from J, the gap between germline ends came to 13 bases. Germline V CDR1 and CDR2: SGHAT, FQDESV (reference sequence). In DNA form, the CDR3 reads TGTGCCAGCAGCTTCGGTTGGGGGTCGGCCAAAAACATTCAGTACTTC. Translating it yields CASSFGWGSAKNIQYF.

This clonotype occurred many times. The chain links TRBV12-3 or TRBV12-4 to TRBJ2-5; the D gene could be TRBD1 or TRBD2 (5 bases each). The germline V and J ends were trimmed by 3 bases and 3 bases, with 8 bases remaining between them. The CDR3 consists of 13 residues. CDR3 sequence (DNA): TGTGCCAGCAGTTTTTTGGGGGAAGAGACCCAGTACTTC. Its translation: CASSFLGEETQYF.

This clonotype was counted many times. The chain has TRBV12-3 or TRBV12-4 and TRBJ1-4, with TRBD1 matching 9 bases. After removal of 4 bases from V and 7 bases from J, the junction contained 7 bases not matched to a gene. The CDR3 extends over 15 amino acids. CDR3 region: CASSSLWDRAEKLFF. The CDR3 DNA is TGTGCCAGCAGTTCCCTCTGGGACAGGGCTGAAAAACTGTTTTTT.

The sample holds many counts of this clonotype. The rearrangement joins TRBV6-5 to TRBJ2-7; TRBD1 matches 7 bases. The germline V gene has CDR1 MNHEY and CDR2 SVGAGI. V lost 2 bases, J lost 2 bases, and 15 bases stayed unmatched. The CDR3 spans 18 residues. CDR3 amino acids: CASSYGVSQGSQAYEQYF. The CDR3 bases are TGTGCCAGCAGTTACGGAGTCTCACAGGGGTCCCAAGCCTACGAGCAGTACTTC.

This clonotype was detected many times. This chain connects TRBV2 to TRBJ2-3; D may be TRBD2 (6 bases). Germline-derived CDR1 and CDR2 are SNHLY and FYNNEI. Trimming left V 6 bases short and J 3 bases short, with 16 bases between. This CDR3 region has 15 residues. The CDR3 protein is CASSLSGSLTDTQYF. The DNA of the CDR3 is TGTGCCAGCAGCCTCTCCGGGAGTTTAACAGATACGCAGTATTTT.

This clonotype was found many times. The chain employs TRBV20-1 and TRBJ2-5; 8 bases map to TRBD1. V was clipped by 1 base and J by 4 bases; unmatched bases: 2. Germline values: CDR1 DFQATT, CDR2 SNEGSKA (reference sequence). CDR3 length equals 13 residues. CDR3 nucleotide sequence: TGCAGTGCTAGAGCCGACAGGGGAGAGACCCAGTACTTC. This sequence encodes CSARADRGETQYF.

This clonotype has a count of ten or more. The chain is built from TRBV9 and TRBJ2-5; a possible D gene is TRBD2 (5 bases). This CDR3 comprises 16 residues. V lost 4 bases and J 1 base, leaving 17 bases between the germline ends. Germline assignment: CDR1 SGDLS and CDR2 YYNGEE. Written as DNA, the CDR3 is TGTGCCAGCAGCCCTATGGGTGTAGGGAGCCAAGAGACCCAGTACTTC. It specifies CASSPMGVGSQETQYF.

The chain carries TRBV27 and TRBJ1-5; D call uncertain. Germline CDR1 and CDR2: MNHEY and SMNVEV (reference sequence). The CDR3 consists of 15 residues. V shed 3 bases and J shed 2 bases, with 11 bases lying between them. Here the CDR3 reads CASSFLGSGNQPQHF. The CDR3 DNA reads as TGTGCCAGCAGTTTCCTGGGGTCGGGCAATCAGCCCCAGCATTTT.